This T cell receptor (beta chain) originates from a study of graft-versus-host responses after intestinal transplantation. Looking at the study overall: Among the recipients, all got anti-thymocyte globulin induction and then tacrolimus and steroids for 3 to 4 years. Whole-study findings and limits: Allograft graft-versus-host to host-versus-graft clonal ratios ran high in patients with graft-donor T cell macrochimerism.

CDR1 is SEHNR, CDR2 FQNEAQ, per germline (reference sequence). This CDR3 comprises 14 residues. Deletions cut 4 bases from V and 4 bases from J, with 11 bases between. Sequencing used immunoSEQ multiplex PCR; TCRdb keeps in-frame clones, though not all of them. The sample consists of 11,000 to 15,000 clones, approximately 33% of them appearing once. This clone is medium-sized in the sample. The sequence was obtained from a human patient who received an intestinal transplant. The rearrangement links TRBV7-9 to TRBJ1-3; D is perhaps TRBD1 (6 bases). Here the sequenced sample was alloreactive CD4+ T cells from a mixed lymphocyte reaction culture, taken before intestinal transplant. As to subset: CFSE-low proliferating T cells sorted from approximately 6-day pre-transplant mixed lymphocyte reaction (GvH or HvG direction). The CDR3 here is CASSSTGPGNTIYF. CDR3 coding DNA: TGTGCCAGCAGCTCCACAGGGCCCGGAAACACCATATATTTT.